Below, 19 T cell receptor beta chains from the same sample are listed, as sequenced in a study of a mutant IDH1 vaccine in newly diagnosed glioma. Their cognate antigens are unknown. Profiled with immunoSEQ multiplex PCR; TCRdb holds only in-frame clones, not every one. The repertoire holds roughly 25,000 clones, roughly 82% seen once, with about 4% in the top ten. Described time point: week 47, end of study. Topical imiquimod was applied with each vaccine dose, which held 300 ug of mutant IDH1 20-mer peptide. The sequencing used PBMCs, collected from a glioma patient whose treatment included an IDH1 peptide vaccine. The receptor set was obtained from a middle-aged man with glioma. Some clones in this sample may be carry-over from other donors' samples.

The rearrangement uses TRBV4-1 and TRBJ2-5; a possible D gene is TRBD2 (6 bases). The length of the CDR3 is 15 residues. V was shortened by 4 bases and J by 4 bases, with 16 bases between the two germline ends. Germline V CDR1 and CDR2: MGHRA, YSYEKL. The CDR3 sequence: CASSPGEVTAETQYF. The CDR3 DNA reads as TGCGCCAGCAGCCCCGGGGAGGTGACGGCAGAGACCCAGTACTTC.

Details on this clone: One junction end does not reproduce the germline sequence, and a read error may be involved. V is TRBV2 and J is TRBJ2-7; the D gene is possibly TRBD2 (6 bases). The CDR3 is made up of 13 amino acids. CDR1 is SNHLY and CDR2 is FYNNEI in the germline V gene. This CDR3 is CASKGRDFPPVVF. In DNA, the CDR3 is TGTGCCAGCAAGGGAAGGGACTTCCCGCCGGTGGTCTTC.

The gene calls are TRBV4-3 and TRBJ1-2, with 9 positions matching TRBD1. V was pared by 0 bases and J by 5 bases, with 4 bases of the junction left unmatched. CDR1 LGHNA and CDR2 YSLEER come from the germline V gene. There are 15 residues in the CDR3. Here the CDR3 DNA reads TGCGCCAGCAGCCAAGATCGGGGACAGGGTTATGGCTACACCTTC. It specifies CASSQDRGQGYGYTF.

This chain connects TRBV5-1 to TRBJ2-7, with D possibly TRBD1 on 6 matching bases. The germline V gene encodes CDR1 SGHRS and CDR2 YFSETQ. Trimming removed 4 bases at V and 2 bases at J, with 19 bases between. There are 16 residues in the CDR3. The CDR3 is CASSPPYTGRTYEQYF. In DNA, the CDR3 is TGCGCCAGCAGCCCCCCCTATACAGGGAGAACCTACGAGCAGTACTTC.

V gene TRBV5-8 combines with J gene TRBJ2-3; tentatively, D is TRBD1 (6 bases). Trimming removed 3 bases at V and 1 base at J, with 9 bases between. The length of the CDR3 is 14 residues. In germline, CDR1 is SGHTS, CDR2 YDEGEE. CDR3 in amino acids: CASSSQGRTDTQYF. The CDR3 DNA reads TGTGCCAGCAGCTCTCAGGGGCGCACAGATACGCAGTATTTT.

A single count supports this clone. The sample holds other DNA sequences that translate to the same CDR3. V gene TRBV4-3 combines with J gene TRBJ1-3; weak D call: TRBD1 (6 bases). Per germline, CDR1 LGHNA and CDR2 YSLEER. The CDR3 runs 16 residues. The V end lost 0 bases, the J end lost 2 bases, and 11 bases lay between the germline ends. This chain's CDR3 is CASSQDGGAAGNTIYF. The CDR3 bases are TGCGCCAGCAGCCAAGATGGGGGGGCTGCTGGAAACACCATATATTTT.

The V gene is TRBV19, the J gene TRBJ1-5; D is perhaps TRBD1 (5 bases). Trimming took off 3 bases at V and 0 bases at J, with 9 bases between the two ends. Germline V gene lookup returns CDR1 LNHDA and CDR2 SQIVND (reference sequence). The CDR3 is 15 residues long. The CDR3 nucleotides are TGTGCCAGTAGTATGACAGACCATAGCAATCAGCCCCAGCATTTT. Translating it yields CASSMTDHSNQPQHF. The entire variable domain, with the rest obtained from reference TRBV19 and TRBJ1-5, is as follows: DGGITQSPKYLFRKEGQNVTLSCEQNLNHDAMYWYRQDPGQGLRLIYYSQIVNDFQKGDIAEGYSVSREKKESFPLTVTSAQKNPTAFYLCASSMTDHSNQPQHFGDGTRLSIL.

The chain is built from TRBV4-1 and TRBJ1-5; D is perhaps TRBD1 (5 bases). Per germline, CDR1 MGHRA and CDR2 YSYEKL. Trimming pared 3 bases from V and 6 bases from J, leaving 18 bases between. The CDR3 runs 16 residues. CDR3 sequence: CASSHSITGPRQPQHF. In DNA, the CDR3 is TGCGCCAGCAGCCACTCCATTACAGGTCCCCGTCAGCCCCAGCATTTT.

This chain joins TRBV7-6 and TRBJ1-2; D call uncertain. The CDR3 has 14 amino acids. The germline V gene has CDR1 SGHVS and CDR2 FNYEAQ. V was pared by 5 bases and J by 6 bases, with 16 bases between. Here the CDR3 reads CASSRGRTEDGYTF. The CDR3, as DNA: TGTGCCAGCAGCCGAGGTCGGACGGAGGATGGCTACACCTTC.

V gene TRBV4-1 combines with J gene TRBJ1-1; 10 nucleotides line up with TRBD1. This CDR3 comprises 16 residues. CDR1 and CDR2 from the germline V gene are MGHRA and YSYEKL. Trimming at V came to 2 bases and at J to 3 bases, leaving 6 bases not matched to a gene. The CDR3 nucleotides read TGCGCCAGCAGCCAATACTTGGGACAGGGGTACACTGAAGCTTTCTTT. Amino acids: CASSQYLGQGYTEAFF.

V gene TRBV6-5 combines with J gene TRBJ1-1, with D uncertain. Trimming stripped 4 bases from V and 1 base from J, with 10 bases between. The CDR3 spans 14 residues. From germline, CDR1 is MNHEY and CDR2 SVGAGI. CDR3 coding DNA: TGTGCCAGCAGTTGGCTTCCACGGAACACTGAAGCTTTCTTT. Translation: CASSWLPRNTEAFF.

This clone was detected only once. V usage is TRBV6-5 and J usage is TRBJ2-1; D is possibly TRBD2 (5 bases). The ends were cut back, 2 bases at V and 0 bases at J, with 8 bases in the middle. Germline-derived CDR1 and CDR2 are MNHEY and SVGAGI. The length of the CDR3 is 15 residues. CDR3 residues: CASSYERRSYNEQFF. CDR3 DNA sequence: TGTGCCAGCAGTTACGAGCGGCGCTCCTACAATGAGCAGTTCTTC.

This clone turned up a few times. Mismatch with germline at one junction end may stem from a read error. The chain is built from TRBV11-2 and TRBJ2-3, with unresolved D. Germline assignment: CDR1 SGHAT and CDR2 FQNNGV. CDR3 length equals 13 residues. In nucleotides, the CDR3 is TGTGCCAGCAGCTTAATTGGCACGGATACGCAGTATTTT. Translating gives CASSLIGTDTQYF.

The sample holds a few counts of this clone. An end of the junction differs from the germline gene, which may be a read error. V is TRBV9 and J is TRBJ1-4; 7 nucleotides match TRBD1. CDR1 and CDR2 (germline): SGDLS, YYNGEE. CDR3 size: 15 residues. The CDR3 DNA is TGTGCCAGCAGCGTAGGAGGGGGCTCTAACGAAAAACTGTTTTTT. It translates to CASSVGGGSNEKLFF. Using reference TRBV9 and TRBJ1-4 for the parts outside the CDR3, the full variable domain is DSGVTQTPKHLITATGQRVTLRCSPRSGDLSVYWYQQSLDQGLQFLIQYYNGEERAKGNILERFSAQQFPDLHSELNLSSLELGDSALYFCASSVGGGSNEKLFFGSGTQLSVL.

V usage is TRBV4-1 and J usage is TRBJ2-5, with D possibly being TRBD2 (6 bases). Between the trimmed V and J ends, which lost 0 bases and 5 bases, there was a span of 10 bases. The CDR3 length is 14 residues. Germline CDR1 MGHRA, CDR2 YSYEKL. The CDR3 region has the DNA TGCGCCAGCAGCCAAGAGCTGGAGGGCGAGACCCAGTACTTC. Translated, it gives CASSQELEGETQYF.

CDR3 in DNA: TGTGCCAGCAGCGGGGGACAGGGCATCTCCAGCGAGCAGTACTTC. Its protein is CASSGGQGISSEQYF. This chain uses TRBV7-9 with TRBJ2-7; 9 positions match TRBD1. This CDR3 region has 15 residues. After removal of 5 bases from V and 6 bases from J, the junction contained 11 bases not matched to a gene. Germline lookup yields CDR1 SEHNR and CDR2 FQNEAQ (reference sequence).

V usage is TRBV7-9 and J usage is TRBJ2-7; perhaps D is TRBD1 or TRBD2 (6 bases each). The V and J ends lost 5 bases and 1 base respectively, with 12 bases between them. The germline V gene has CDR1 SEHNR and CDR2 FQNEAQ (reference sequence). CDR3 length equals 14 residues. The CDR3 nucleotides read TGTGCCAGCAGCCGGCGGGACAAGTCCTACGAGCAGTACTTC. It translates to CASSRRDKSYEQYF.

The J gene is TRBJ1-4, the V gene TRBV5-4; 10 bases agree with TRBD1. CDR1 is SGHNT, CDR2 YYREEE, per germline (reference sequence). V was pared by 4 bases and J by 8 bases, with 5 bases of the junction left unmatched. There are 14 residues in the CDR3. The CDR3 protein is CASSRDRGKEKLFF. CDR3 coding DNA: TGTGCCAGCAGCAGGGACAGGGGCAAGGAAAAACTGTTTTTT.

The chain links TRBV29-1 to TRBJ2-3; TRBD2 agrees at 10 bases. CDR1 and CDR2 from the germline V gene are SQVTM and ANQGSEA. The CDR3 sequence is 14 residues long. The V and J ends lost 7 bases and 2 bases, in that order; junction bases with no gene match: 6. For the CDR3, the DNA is TGCAGCGCTCTAGCGGGGGCTACCACAGATACGCAGTATTTT. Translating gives CSALAGATTDTQYF.